The TCR beta chain under discussion was sequenced for a study of shared clonotypes between healthy human individuals. This clone was seen a single time. Its target is not known. Deletions cut 5 bases from V and 9 bases from J, with 7 bases between. This CDR3 spans 11 amino acids. Germline CDR1 is MNHNY and CDR2 is SVGAGI (reference sequence). The repertoire was sequenced with immunoSEQ multiplex PCR; TCRdb's copy has only in-frame clones and lacks some. The sample gives about 1.1 million clones, roughly 80% of which show up once; approximately 0.95% is in the top ten. Findings and limits, study-wide: Clonotypes not shared had lower generation probabilities than those common to all four donors. When naive CD4 clonotypes were compared across a few donors, 4% to 6.5% were shared. As a rule, naive subsets had a larger estimated richness than memory subsets.

The specimen was memory CD4+ T cells from PBMCs. Subset: CD45RA-negative fraction. The receptor comes from a man between 18 and 29 years old in good health. Some clones in this sample may be carry-over from other donors' samples. The gene calls are TRBV6-6 and TRBJ2-2; weak D call: TRBD2 (6 bases). The CDR3 spells CASSLARELFF. The CDR3 nucleotides read TGTGCCAGCAGTCTAGCGCGGGAGCTGTTTTTT.